This T cell receptor (beta chain) was identified in a study of T cell responses to AZD1222 COVID-19 vaccine (dated by TCRdb to the early 2020s). Regarding the research as a whole: TCR sequencing was performed for fewer than 250 trial participants, of whom 200 to 210 were given two doses of AZD1222 and some 26 were given two doses of MenACWY control vaccine. Trial participants were enrolled by age into 18-55, 56-69 and 70-plus year subgroups, with about 150, 28 and 57 TCR-sequenced participants respectively. The study at large found these results: After two AZD1222 doses, both the breadth and the depth of spike-specific TCRs were significantly higher than at day 0 and than in MenACWY recipients. No day 14 peak-response samples were available, so repertoires were characterized only after the peak T cell response. Vaccine-associated CD4 TCRs spanned the whole spike protein, with dominant responses in regions 160-218 and 743-854. The 56-69-year group was small, and its depth increase did not reach significance, likely because of low power. Participants were mostly white British, with more females than males. The authors suggested clonal diversity may have been underestimated. Conclusions about previously exposed vaccinees are limited because only six or seven AZD1222 recipients were SARS-CoV-2 seropositive at baseline. Nearly half of unique spike-specific TCRs reportedly recognized epitopes outside regions mutated in the B.1.351 and B.1.1.7 variants.

The CDR3 regions of human TCRbeta chains were analyzed by immunosequencing. For the original study's pipeline: TCRs in the repertoires were compared against a reference library of SARS-CoV-2-specific TCRs that had been generated with the MIRA antigen-specificity platform. Breadth meant the fraction of unique TCRs that were SARS-CoV-2-associated, whereas depth meant the fraction of total T cells that were SARS-CoV-2-associated. Each spike-specific TCR was assigned to its reactive spike region and to a CD4 or CD8 class using the MIRA data. Log10-transformed breadth and depth values were compared by one-way ANOVA with Sidak's multiple comparisons tests. TCRdb limited this immuneACCESS table to in-frame rearrangements with V and J called. A share of clones is missing; checked studies link under half to unresolved V genes, and the rest is unexplained. D and trimming come from the DNA, and the V and J calls and clone size come from that table. For this sample there are about 150,000 clones; 86% appear just once. Of the sample, 4.5% to 6% falls within the top ten clones.

The germline V gene yields KGHDR for CDR1 and SFDVKD for CDR2. The CDR3 numbers 17 residues from cysteine through phenylalanine. The DNA shown is the 51-base CDR3, in frame from base 1. V and J lose 3 bases and 10 bases, and a span of 24 bases separates them. Note on this clone: The antigen it recognizes is unknown. Per-base quality was not reported, and no clone a single base away is much larger than it.

Read against the paper, the sample's time point label means: baseline before first vaccination. Per the publication, the treatment or condition label means: meningococcal conjugate vaccine given as trial control. Vaccinee samples were obtained from the UK trials COV001 and COV002, which included a single-blind randomized controlled phase 2/3 trial of AZD1222 (ChAdOx1 nCoV-19) in healthy adults. For TCRbeta chain sequencing, PBMC samples were collected from trial participants at day 0 and at day 28 after the second dose. The sequence was obtained from an adult in good health. Sample: peripheral blood, taken on day 0 of MenACWY control vaccination. The chain is assembled from TRBV24-1 and TRBJ2-1; no D gene call is confident. The nucleotide sequence is given as TGTGCCACCAGTGATGCCCTAAAAGGGATTTATAATGAGGAGCAGTTCTTC. The encoded protein is CATSDALKGIYNEEQFF.